Below are 17 T cell receptor beta chains sequenced from a single sample in a study of human T cells and chemical hapten exposure. MiXCR, run by TCRdb on the RACE reads, gives a single entry per CDR3 protein. In the table there are about 350,000 distinct CDR3 sequences, 6% to 7% of which are singletons. Indicated time point: patch test 2, 6 weeks after DPC sensitization. The treatment denotes: therapeutic diphenylcyclopropenone sensitization with weekly scalp DPC. The sequencing used whole blood, collected in connection with sensitization to the hapten diphenylcyclopropenone (DPC). Receptor source: a woman aged 18-29 years with alopecia areata. Some clones in this sample may be carry-over from other donors' samples.

This clonotype was seen many times. The chain recombines TRBV27 with TRBJ1-2, with D possibly TRBD1 on 6 matching bases. The ends were cut back, 6 bases at V and 1 base at J, with 15 bases in the middle. Germline assignment: CDR1 MNHEY and CDR2 SMNVEV (reference sequence). This CDR3 region has 15 residues. The CDR3 loop reads CASSPQGEYNYGYTF. In DNA form, the CDR3 reads TGTGCCAGCAGCCCACAGGGAGAATATAACTATGGCTACACCTTC.

The rearrangement uses TRBV7-2 and TRBJ1-3; perhaps TRBD1 as D (5 bases). The CDR3 is 14 amino acids. The V gene lost 7 bases and the J gene lost 6 bases, with 16 bases spanning the gap. Germline V gives CDR1 SGHTA, CDR2 FQGNSA. The CDR3, as DNA: TGTGCCAGCAAGCCGGGCAGGGCGGAAAACACCATATATTTT. It specifies CASKPGRAENTIYF.

There are many counts of this clonotype. CDR3 amino acids: CASRPDGQGRGYTF. CDR3 nucleotide sequence: TGTGCCAGCAGACCCGACGGACAGGGAAGGGGCTACACCTTC. The chain recombines TRBV6-5 with TRBJ1-2; 8 bases align to TRBD1. V dropped 6 bases and J dropped 8; count of bases not matched to a gene: 11. This CDR3 spans 14 amino acids. The V gene's germline CDR1 is MNHEY and CDR2 SVGAGI.

Only a few counts were recorded for this clonotype. The chain joins TRBV20-1 to TRBJ2-5; possible D gene TRBD2, 5 bases. CDR1 is DFQATT and CDR2 is SNEGSKA in the germline V gene (reference sequence). V lost 1 base and J 0 bases, leaving 6 bases between the germline ends. The CDR3 consists of 13 residues. The CDR3 sequence is CSARGGNQETQYF. In DNA, the CDR3 is TGCAGTGCTAGAGGAGGGAACCAAGAGACCCAGTACTTC.

In its sample, this clonotype was seen many times. CDR3 in amino acids: CATSDGAKNIQYF. In DNA form, the CDR3 reads TGTGCCACCAGCGACGGAGCCAAAAACATTCAGTACTTC. The chain has TRBV24-1 and TRBJ2-4; D not resolved. CDR3 length: 13 residues. V shed 7 bases and J shed 0 bases, with 6 bases lying between them. The germline V gene encodes CDR1 KGHDR and CDR2 SFDVKD.

J is TRBJ2-1 and V is TRBV4-1; D gene uncertain. CDR1 MGHRA and CDR2 YSYEKL come from the germline V gene. V dropped 4 bases and J dropped 1 base, with 20 bases sitting between them. The CDR3 is 18 amino acids. The CDR3 nucleotides read TGCGCCAGCAGCCTCGACCCCTGGGCCAGCTATTCCTACAATGAGCAGTTCTTC. Amino acids: CASSLDPWASYSYNEQFF.

The V gene is TRBV4-1, the J gene TRBJ1-3, with D uncertain. V lost 0 bases and J 5 bases, leaving 17 bases between the germline ends. Germline V CDR1 and CDR2: MGHRA, YSYEKL. This CDR3 has 17 amino acids. CDR3: CASSQDEASGSRNTIYF. In DNA form, the CDR3 reads TGCGCCAGCAGCCAAGATGAGGCCAGTGGTAGCAGAAACACCATATATTTT.

The sample holds many counts of this clonotype. This chain connects TRBV24-1 to TRBJ1-2; TRBD1 aligns across 9 bases. Germline CDR1 KGHDR, CDR2 SFDVKD. The V gene end was trimmed by 10 bases and the J gene end by 8 bases; junction bases not matched to a gene: 13. This CDR3 region has 14 residues. This chain's CDR3 is CATRDRAPFSGYTF. The CDR3 DNA is TGTGCCACTCGGGACAGGGCACCTTTTAGCGGCTACACCTTC.

V is TRBV18 and J is TRBJ2-1; D could derive from TRBD1 or TRBD2 (5 bases each). V lost 1 base and J lost 6, with 19 bases in between. Germline values: CDR1 KGHSH, CDR2 LQKENI. This CDR3 has 17 amino acids. CDR3 amino acids: CASSPQMGTPLGNEQFF. The CDR3 region has the DNA TGTGCCAGCTCACCACAGATGGGGACGCCCTTAGGCAATGAGCAGTTCTTC.

This clonotype has a handful of counts. The rearrangement uses TRBV27 and TRBJ1-5; D may be TRBD1 (5 bases). CDR3 size: 14 residues. Germline CDR1 and CDR2: MNHEY and SMNVEV (reference sequence). With 3 bases removed from V and 6 bases from J, the gap between germline ends came to 12 bases. The DNA of the CDR3 is TGTGCCAGCAGTTTGTTCCGGGGGAGTCAGCCCCAGCATTTT. Translated, it gives CASSLFRGSQPQHF.

This clonotype appeared many times. J is TRBJ1-1 and V is TRBV9; no definite D call. The V end lost 2 bases, the J end lost 0 bases, and 8 bases lay between the germline ends. CDR3 length: 14 amino acids. Per the germline V gene, CDR1 is SGDLS and CDR2 is YYNGEE. The CDR3 DNA is TGTGCCAGCAGCGTTTCGTTCTTGAACACTGAAGCTTTCTTT. This gives the protein CASSVSFLNTEAFF.

Concerning this clonotype: At one boundary the junction diverges from the germline segment, which might be a read error. This chain joins TRBV14 and TRBJ2-5, with D hard to call. CDR1 and CDR2 (germline): SGHDN, FVKESK. The CDR3 consists of 19 residues. The CDR3: CGSSQEMNYWQNYQETQYF. The CDR3 region has the DNA TGTGGCAGCAGCCAAGAGATGAACTATTGGCAAAACTACCAAGAGACCCAGTACTTC.

This clonotype was recorded a few times. The chain joins TRBV20-1 to TRBJ1-1, with 9 bases identical to TRBD1. This CDR3 is 16 amino acids long. Trimming took 5 bases from V and 7 from J; bases not matched to a gene: 17. From germline, CDR1 is DFQATT and CDR2 SNEGSKA (reference sequence). The DNA of the CDR3 is TGCAGTGCTCCATGGGAAACCGGGACAGGGAAGGATGAAGCTTTCTTT. Protein product: CSAPWETGTGKDEAFF.

This clonotype has more than one count but fewer than ten. The chain is built from TRBV7-6 and TRBJ2-2; 8 nucleotides line up with TRBD1. V lost 1 base, J lost 5 bases, and 6 bases stayed unmatched. CDR1 SGHVS and CDR2 FNYEAQ come from the germline V gene. The CDR3 totals 16 residues. The CDR3 sequence: CASSLGDRGGTGELFF. The CDR3 nucleotides read TGTGCCAGCAGCTTAGGTGACAGGGGTGGAACCGGGGAGCTGTTTTTT.

The chain has TRBV7-2 and TRBJ2-1, with TRBD2 identical over 11 bases. After removal of 3 bases from V and 4 bases from J, the junction contained 5 bases not matched to a gene. The V gene's germline CDR1 is SGHTA and CDR2 FQGNSA. There are 16 residues in the CDR3. CDR3 in DNA: TGTGCCAGCAGCTTGATCCTAGCGGGGGGTTACAATGAGCAGTTCTTC. It encodes CASSLILAGGYNEQFF.

This chain uses TRBV20-1 with TRBJ2-7; TRBD1 matches 9 bases. Trimming at V came to 6 bases and at J to 2 bases, leaving 5 bases not matched to a gene. This CDR3 is 13 amino acids long. Germline CDR1 reads DFQATT; CDR2 reads SNEGSKA (reference sequence). Here the CDR3 DNA reads TGCAGTGCCCACCGACAGGGGGCCTACGAGCAGTACTTC. Translated: CSAHRQGAYEQYF.

This clonotype was counted ten times or more. The chain couples TRBV3-1 to TRBJ1-2; D is perhaps TRBD1 (6 bases). The germline V gene encodes CDR1 LGHDT and CDR2 YNNKEL (reference sequence). The CDR3 has 14 amino acids. Trimming took 1 base from V and 2 from J, leaving 8 bases between them. The CDR3 is CASSQAGANYGYTF. For the CDR3, the DNA is TGTGCCAGCAGCCAAGCGGGGGCGAACTATGGCTACACCTTC. The full variable domain, rest sourced from reference TRBV3-1 and TRBJ1-2, is DTAVSQTPKYLVTQMGNDKSIKCEQNLGHDTMYWYKQDSKKFLKIMFSYNNKELIINETVPNRFSPKSPDKAHLNLHINSLELGDSAVYFCASSQAGANYGYTFGSGTRLTVV.